The next 14 T cell receptor beta chains were all read from a single sample in a study of cytomegalovirus exposure and HLA in healthy donors. The PCR ran on 60 Vbeta and 13 Jbeta primers. The data were produced by immunoSEQ multiplex PCR, yet TCRdb's version contains in-frame clones alone and is incomplete. The sample has 200,000 to 250,000 clones, 65% to 75% seen once. The specimen was PBMCs. All receptors derive from a woman in her thirties in good health and CMV-seronegative.

This clone was seen a few times. CDR3 bases: TGTGCCAGCAGGTCAGCGGGAGCCCGCACAGATACGCAGTATTTT. It is translated as CASRSAGARTDTQYF. The chain joins TRBV7-3 to TRBJ2-3; 8 positions agree with TRBD2. Germline V lookup: CDR1 SGHTA, CDR2 FQGTGA. This CDR3 has 15 amino acids. V was pared by 6 bases and J by 1 base, with 6 bases of the junction left unmatched.

This chain joins TRBV29-1 and TRBJ1-2, with D possibly TRBD1 on 6 matching bases. CDR3 length: 13 amino acids. Germline V lookup: CDR1 SQVTM, CDR2 ANQGSEA. V was cut by 7 bases and J by 4 bases, with 16 bases left in between. The CDR3 loop reads CSGGGAGAYGYTF. Here the CDR3 DNA reads TGCAGCGGCGGCGGGGCGGGGGCCTATGGCTACACCTTC.

The genes are TRBV27 and TRBJ2-3; D perhaps matches TRBD2 (6 bases). Germline V gene lookup returns CDR1 MNHEY and CDR2 SMNVEV (reference sequence). Deletions cut 8 bases from V and 4 bases from J, with 19 bases between. The length of the CDR3 is 15 residues. The CDR3 sequence: CASRRDSKPPDTQYF. The CDR3 DNA is TGTGCCAGCCGCCGGGACTCAAAACCCCCAGATACGCAGTATTTT.

The chain is built from TRBV6-1 and TRBJ2-3; the D gene is possibly TRBD2 (5 bases). The V gene's germline CDR1 is MNHNS and CDR2 SASEGT. V dropped 6 bases and J dropped 3 bases, with 16 bases sitting between them. The CDR3 contains 15 residues. The CDR3 protein is CASRYGLSGTDTQYF. The CDR3 bases are TGTGCCAGCAGATACGGACTGAGCGGAACAGATACGCAGTATTTT.

This clone was seen a single time. The chain is built from TRBV27 and TRBJ1-5; TRBD1 matches 9 bases. Germline V gene data show CDR1 as MNHEY and CDR2 as SMNVEV (reference sequence). The CDR3 extends over 16 amino acids. V shed 5 bases and J 4 bases; nucleotides not matched to a gene: 9. CDR3 in DNA: TGTGCCAGCAGTGCCGAGACAGGGGGTCAAAATCAGCCCCAGCATTTT. Translated, it gives CASSAETGGQNQPQHF.

This chain joins TRBV6-1 and TRBJ2-3; D might be TRBD1 (6 bases). This CDR3 contains 14 residues. Germline CDR1 is MNHNS and CDR2 is SASEGT. V was clipped by 4 bases and J by 3 bases, with 11 bases between them. The CDR3 is CASSGDTGTDTQYF. The CDR3 DNA is TGTGCCAGCAGTGGAGATACAGGGACAGATACGCAGTATTTT.

Only a few counts were recorded for this clone. The V call is TRBV5-8, the J call TRBJ1-2, with TRBD1 identical over 8 bases. This CDR3 is 16 amino acids long. Germline V gene sequence: CDR1 SGHTS, CDR2 YDEGEE. V lost 0 bases, J lost 5 bases, and 9 bases stayed unmatched. CDR3 amino acids: CASSLGPGQERYGYTF. In DNA, the CDR3 is TGTGCCAGCAGCTTGGGACCGGGACAGGAAAGATATGGCTACACCTTC.

J is TRBJ1-5 and V is TRBV6-5; 9 bases align to TRBD1. V lost 4 bases and J lost 6; bases outside the gene matches: 7. The germline V gene encodes CDR1 MNHEY and CDR2 SVGAGI. The CDR3 is 15 residues long. CDR3 amino acids: CASSLGQGRGQPQHF. DNA of the CDR3: TGTGCCAGCAGTTTGGGACAGGGTCGAGGTCAGCCCCAGCATTTT.

The rearrangement uses TRBV2 and TRBJ2-2, with a tentative D call TRBD2 (6 bases). This CDR3 has 18 residues. Trimming stripped 1 base from V and 3 bases from J, with 18 bases between. Looked up from germline, CDR1 is SNHLY and CDR2 is FYNNEI. The CDR3 loop reads CASSEEGYGGRYTGELFF. The DNA for the CDR3 is TGTGCCAGCAGTGAAGAGGGTTATGGGGGGAGGTACACCGGGGAGCTGTTTTTT.

The V call is TRBV6-6, the J call TRBJ2-7; D remains unclear. The germline V and J ends were trimmed by 6 bases and 6 bases, with 18 bases remaining between them. Germline V CDR1 and CDR2: MNHNY, SVGAGI (reference sequence). This CDR3 region has 14 residues. CDR3 in DNA: TGTGCCAGCAGAGAAGACACCCCCGAAACCGAGCAGTACTTC. It codes for CASREDTPETEQYF.

This clone was seen a few times. The rearrangement links TRBV6-1 to TRBJ2-5, with 9 bases identical to TRBD2. Germline trimming cut 1 base from V and 4 bases from J; bases unmatched to any gene: 10. CDR1 MNHNS and CDR2 SASEGT come from the germline V gene. This CDR3 is built from 17 residues. The CDR3 DNA reads as TGTGCCAGCAGTGAAGATAAGGCTAGCGGGGTTTTAGAGACCCAGTACTTC. It is translated as CASSEDKASGVLETQYF.

The CDR3 protein is CASSQADRLSTDTQYF. CDR3 DNA sequence: TGCGCCAGCAGCCAGGCTGACAGGCTTAGCACAGATACGCAGTATTTT. The chain combines TRBV4-1 with TRBJ2-3; D is perhaps TRBD1 (6 bases). Trimming cost V 3 bases and J 0 bases, with 13 bases left between them. There are 16 residues in the CDR3. Germline V gives CDR1 MGHRA, CDR2 YSYEKL.

The V and J genes are TRBV11-3 and TRBJ1-1, with 7 nucleotides matching TRBD1. The CDR3 sequence is 16 residues long. Germline CDR1 is SGHNT and CDR2 is YENEEA. V was pared by 0 bases and J by 0 bases, with 4 bases of the junction left unmatched. DNA for the CDR3: TGTGCCAGCAGCTTAGAAAGGGGACAGATGAACACTGAAGCTTTCTTT. It translates to CASSLERGQMNTEAFF.

The rearrangement joins TRBV19 to TRBJ2-1; 9 nucleotides agree with TRBD1. The length of the CDR3 is 14 residues. V shed 7 bases and J 4 bases; nucleotides not matched to a gene: 5. CDR1 is LNHDA and CDR2 is SQIVND in the germline V gene (reference sequence). For the CDR3, the DNA is TGTGCCAGTAAGGACAGGGGTTCTTACAATGAGCAGTTCTTC. Translating it yields CASKDRGSYNEQFF.